This paragraph covers one TCR beta chain sequence. Antigen specificity is unknown. This table comes from immunoSEQ multiplex PCR, and its TCRdb copy is limited to in-frame clones, with some not included. In the table there are around 5,700 clones, over 75% of which are singletons. The CDR3 totals 14 residues. Trimming took 9 bases from V and 8 from J; bases not matched to a gene: 12. Looked up from germline, CDR1 is MDHEN and CDR2 is SYDVKM. This specimen comes from a study of ipilimumab plus nivolumab after autologous stem cell transplantation. Study background: A median of 8 nivolumab and roughly 5 ipilimumab doses were given.

Regarding the study as a whole: TCR repertoire, Treg phenotype and gut microbiota reportedly support more study of this approach.

Checkpoint therapy with ipilimumab 1 mg/kg began 14 to 28 days after transplant. The chain uses TRBV28 and TRBJ2-2; TRBD1 matches 7 bases. The specimen was PBMCs, collected in a trial of ipilimumab plus nivolumab as post-transplant consolidation. The source is a female donor with multiple myeloma. The CDR3 region has the DNA TGTGCCAGAGAACCGGGACAGCTAAGAGGGGAGCTGTTTTTT. It specifies CAREPGQLRGELFF.